This T cell receptor (beta chain) is drawn from a study of blood T cell repertoires in COVID-19. Overall study context: Material from acute and convalescent COVID-19 was sourced from the United States, Italy and Spain. Sources were T cells, B-cell-depleted T cells, or PBMCs; the material itself was cDNA or gDNA.

Original data processing: Amplification with reference gene primers provided the estimates of nucleated cell counts. Data came from immunoSEQ multiplex PCR; TCRdb stores just in-frame clones and leaves some out. V and J calls and clone size are copied from that table; D and trimming were computed from the DNA. Seen here are around 58,000 clones, around 91% observed once, and the top ten hold about an eighth. Trimming pared 5 bases from V and 1 base from J, leaving 10 bases between. This CDR3 spans 14 amino acids. Germline CDR1 reads SGHAT; CDR2 reads FQNNGV. This receptor was identified in a man in his fifties or sixties with active COVID-19. Sample: peripheral blood. V usage is TRBV11-2 and J usage is TRBJ2-3; no clear D gene. CDR3 residues: CASSPQPRTDTQYF. Here the CDR3 DNA reads TGTGCCAGCAGCCCACAGCCCCGCACAGATACGCAGTATTTT.